This T cell receptor beta chain was sequenced for a study of CD8 T cells in Susac syndrome (dated by TCRdb to about 2019). For the wider study: Among the sequenced Susac syndrome patients, more than 5 had clinically active disease and roughly eight were in clinical remission. At the time of blood withdrawal, Susac syndrome patients were either therapy-naive, taking corticosteroids (with some also receiving IVIg), or on IVIg alone. Repertoire sequencing was used to test whether CD8+ T cell activation and differentiation in Susac syndrome was antigen driven.

Peripheral blood CD8+ and CD4+ T cells from healthy donors, Susac syndrome patients and multiple sclerosis patients were profiled using high-throughput TCR beta sequencing. Recently defined diagnostic criteria for definite or probable disease were met by the Susac syndrome patients. CD8+ TEMRA cells were enriched by FACS, while bulk CD8+ and CD4+ T cells were purified by magnetic negative isolation. Blood was collected in EDTA tubes and processed within 24 hours, with PBMCs isolated through density gradient centrifugation. PBMCs destined for TCR sequencing were cryopreserved in liquid nitrogen and later thawed in a 37 °C water bath. The sorted or isolated CD4+, CD8+ and CD8+ TEMRA cells had a purity of 90% or higher. RNA was extracted using the RNeasy kit, and roughly 0.5 to 1 microgram was reverse transcribed with random hexamers. The immunoSEQ multiplex PCR assay, covering 54 Vbeta and 13 Jbeta segments, was used to amplify TCR beta CDR3 regions. PCR amplification bias was corrected by using a synthetic template baseline for primer optimization and computational correction. As for the authors' bioinformatics: Reads were annotated to V, D and J genes per IMGT and analyzed with immunoSEQ Analyzer, keeping only productive sequences. Clonality was calculated as one minus the Shannon entropy normalized by log2 of the number of productive unique sequences. Public and private clones were assessed among the 100 most prevalent clones of each patient and control. Clones were defined as Susac-specific if absent from the healthy and MS cohorts, from around 1,000 published viral clones and from other ImmuneACCESS disease sequences. TCRdb reprocessing: public reads trimmed at Q25 with fastp, clones called with MiXCR, in-frame beta chains kept. Rows with one shared CDR3 protein collapse into an entry with the most common genes and DNA. These V and J calls originate from TCRdb's pipeline instead of the authors' own analysis. The sample includes about 200,000 distinct CDR3 sequences, with 90% to 95% observed a single time. 0.087% of the sample lies in the top ten.

On this clonotype: No antigen is known for it. Base qualities are missing; no much larger clone stands one base away.

Per the germline V gene, MNHEY is the CDR1 and SVGAGI is the CDR2. Spanning cysteine to phenylalanine, the CDR3 consists of 14 amino acids. Left in the record is the CDR3 DNA by itself, 42 bases read in frame from the first base. V loses 2 bases of germline sequence and J loses 3 bases, and the interval between the two ends is 8 bases. General conclusions and limits of the study: The CD4+ T cell repertoire of patients with Susac syndrome showed no detectable clonal expansion. The TCR sequencing and HLA analysis was acknowledged to have included a relatively small number of individuals.

This clonotype was sampled from a human donor with Susac syndrome. The sequence joins TRBV6-5 to TRBJ1-5, and the D gene may be TRBD1, 6 bases matching. The specimen was CD4+ T cells from PBMCs. The encoded CDR3 is CASSYGGANQPQHF. The bases read TGTGCCAGCAGTTACGGGGGGGCCAATCAGCCCCAGCATTTT.